What follows are 20 T cell receptor beta chains derived from one specimen sequenced in a study of metastatic and nonmetastatic thyroid tumors. TCRdb re-called the PCR reads through MiXCR. The table lists 20,000 or so clones, about 10% of them singletons, with approximately 8% in the top ten. Each patient went into thyroid surgery without having received any treatment. Source material: blood. These receptors all stem from a female donor with papillary thyroid cancer or a benign thyroid nodule (not recorded which). Some clones in this sample may be carry-over from other donors' samples.

This clone is termed medium-sized. The genes are TRBV6-1 and TRBJ2-7; D is perhaps TRBD1 (5 bases). Germline values: CDR1 MNHNS, CDR2 SASEGT. V lost 6 bases to trimming and J lost 3 bases, with 15 bases between them. The CDR3 runs to 14 residues. The CDR3 coding sequence is TGTGCCAGCAGGATGGGGCTGGGCAACTACGAGCAGTACTTC. Encoded protein: CASRMGLGNYEQYF.

This clone appeared many times. The J gene is TRBJ2-5, the V gene TRBV7-8, with D maybe TRBD2 (6 bases). The germline gives CDR1 SGHVS, CDR2 FQNEAQ. With 5 bases removed from V and 5 bases from J, the gap between germline ends came to 15 bases. The CDR3 is made up of 14 amino acids. The CDR3 spells CASSRDGGRETQYF. The CDR3 DNA follows: TGTGCCAGCAGCAGAGACGGGGGAAGGGAGACCCAGTACTTC.

This clone has at least ten counts. The rearrangement uses TRBV27 and TRBJ2-5, with 7 nucleotides matching TRBD2. V was pared by 6 bases and J by 7 bases, with 5 bases of the junction left unmatched. The CDR3 is made up of 12 amino acids. CDR1 and CDR2 from the germline V gene are MNHEY and SMNVEV (reference sequence). CDR3 residues: CASRGLGGTQYF. Written as DNA, the CDR3 is TGTGCCAGCAGAGGACTAGGTGGGACCCAGTACTTC.

The chain carries TRBV20-1 and TRBJ1-2; D gene unclear. CDR3 size: 13 residues. The ends were cut back, 3 bases at V and 3 bases at J, with 11 bases in the middle. The germline V gene encodes CDR1 DFQATT and CDR2 SNEGSKA (reference sequence). The CDR3 DNA sequence: TGCAGTGCTAGTATAACGGAGGACTATGGCTACACCTTC. Its translation is CSASITEDYGYTF.

Concerning this clone: One junction end disagrees with the germline gene, perhaps due to a read error. The chain combines TRBV6-1 with TRBJ2-7; no firm D call. This CDR3 has 13 residues. Germline loops: CDR1 MNHNS, CDR2 SASEGT. CDR3 residues: CATSRVRGYEHYF. DNA for the CDR3: TGTGCCACCAGTAGGGTGCGAGGCTACGAGCATTACTTC.

This clone came up many times. This chain links TRBV4-3 with TRBJ2-2; no firm D call. Germline lookup yields CDR1 LGHNA and CDR2 YSLEER. Trimming stripped 4 bases from V and 8 bases from J, with 8 bases between. CDR3 length equals 12 residues. The CDR3 loop reads CASSLSIGELFF. CDR3 sequence (DNA): TGCGCCAGCAGCCTTTCGATAGGGGAGCTGTTTTTT.

This clone was observed a handful of times. This may arise from a read error, as a much more abundant clone is one base away. The rearrangement uses TRBV15 and TRBJ2-5; 10 bases align to TRBD2. Germline V CDR1 and CDR2: LNHNV, YYDKDF (reference sequence). The CDR3 extends over 17 amino acids. The CDR3: CATSRDLGLAASETQHF. Here the CDR3 DNA reads TGTGCCACCAGCAGAGATTTAGGACTAGCGGCTTCAGAGACCCAGCACTTC.

Notes on this clone: A much larger clone differs from this one at a single base, so this may be a read error. The rearrangement links TRBV7-6 to TRBJ2-1, with TRBD2 matching 10 bases. Trimming cost V 5 bases and J 7 bases; bases outside gene matches: 14. This CDR3 comprises 17 residues. Germline CDR1 reads SGHVS; CDR2 reads FNYEAQ. The DNA of the CDR3 is TGTGCCAGCAGCGACCCCGTACTAGCGGGATGCCGTAATGAGCAGTTCTTC. This sequence encodes CASSDPVLAGCRNEQFF.

This clone was counted many times. CDR3 region: CASSYGTLNTEAFF. DNA of the CDR3: TGTGCCAGTAGTTACGGAACCCTGAACACTGAAGCTTTCTTT. The V call is TRBV19, the J call TRBJ1-1; D gene ambiguous. Trimming took off 5 bases at V and 0 bases at J, with 10 bases between the two ends. This CDR3 has 14 amino acids. Germline V gene sequence: CDR1 LNHDA, CDR2 SQIVND (reference sequence). Full variable domain (missing parts from reference TRBV19 and TRBJ1-1): DGGITQSPKYLFRKEGQNVTLSCEQNLNHDAMYWYRQDPGQGLRLIYYSQIVNDFQKGDIAEGYSVSREKKESFPLTVTSAQKNPTAFYLCASSYGTLNTEAFFGQGTRLTVV.

This clone was recorded many times. Additional DNA sequences in this sample encode the identical CDR3. The CDR3 coding sequence is TGTGCCAGCAGTTTTCGGAGCGGGGGGAGGCTAGAGACCCAGTACTTC. Protein sequence: CASSFRSGGRLETQYF. V usage is TRBV28 and J usage is TRBJ2-5; TRBD2 agrees at 9 bases. V lost 3 bases, J lost 4 bases, and 9 bases stayed unmatched. CDR1 is MDHEN and CDR2 is SYDVKM in the germline V gene. The CDR3 covers 16 residues.

On this clone: A read error may explain this, as a much larger clone is one base away. Other DNA sequences of this sample code for an identical CDR3. This chain uses TRBV4-2 with TRBJ2-5; 8 bases map to TRBD2. The CDR3 is 15 residues long. Germline CDR1 is LGHNA and CDR2 is YNFKEQ. The CDR3 protein is CASSQSGRSEETQYF. In nucleotides, the CDR3 is TGTGCCAGCAGCCAGAGCGGGAGATCCGAAGAGACACAGTACTTC.

This clone was recorded a few times. A clone one base away is much larger, so this may be a read error. This chain links TRBV3-1 with TRBJ2-7, with 9 bases aligning to TRBD2. The CDR3 length is 15 residues. Germline V CDR1 and CDR2: LGHDT, YNNKEL (reference sequence). The CDR3 region is CASSQGGRGTYERYF. The CDR3 DNA reads TGTGCCAGCAGCCAAGGCGGGAGGGGAACCTACGAGCGGTACTTC.

This clone was observed many times. The chain joins TRBV2 to TRBJ2-7; TRBD2 might be the D (5 bases). Trimming removed 6 bases at V and 4 bases at J, with 19 bases between. This CDR3 has 15 amino acids. Per the germline V gene, CDR1 is SNHLY and CDR2 is FYNNEI. This CDR3 reads CASSQAATLVYEQYF. The CDR3 DNA follows: TGTGCCAGCAGCCAAGCCGCCACACTAGTTTACGAGCAGTACTTC.

Many counts were recorded for this clone. This chain joins TRBV4-3 and TRBJ2-1, with D possibly being TRBD2 (5 bases). The CDR3 is 17 residues long. Germline CDR1 and CDR2: LGHNA and YSLEER. The V end lost 0 bases, the J end lost 3 bases, and 15 bases lay between the germline ends. CDR3 nucleotides: TGCGCCAGCAGCCAAGATCGGTTGGCGGGTTTCTACAATGAGCAGTTCTTC. Residues: CASSQDRLAGFYNEQFF.

This clone has ten or more counts. V is TRBV4-1 and J is TRBJ1-5; possible D gene TRBD1, 6 bases. CDR1 is MGHRA and CDR2 is YSYEKL in the germline V gene. The CDR3 is 15 residues long. V was shortened by 5 bases and J by 3 bases, with 14 bases between the two germline ends. The CDR3 DNA reads as TGCGCCAGCAGCAACCCCGACAGGTTCAATCAGCCCCAGCATTTT. This gives the protein CASSNPDRFNQPQHF.

This clone was observed many times. This sequence joins TRBV20-1 and TRBJ2-1; 7 positions match TRBD2. Germline V CDR1 and CDR2: DFQATT, SNEGSKA (reference sequence). The CDR3 covers 15 residues. The J segment lost 8 bases and the V segment lost 4 bases, leaving 14 bases of the junction unmatched. DNA for the CDR3: TGCAGTGCTACCCGACTAGCAGAAGCAATTGATGAGCAGTTCTTC. This translates into CSATRLAEAIDEQFF.

The table lists this clone with many counts. The CDR3 region is CASSLAGSYEQYF. Written as DNA, the CDR3 is TGCGCCAGCAGCTTGGCGGGATCCTACGAGCAGTACTTC. J is TRBJ2-7 and V is TRBV5-1, with D maybe TRBD2 (5 bases). The CDR3 length is 13 residues. CDR1 is SGHRS, CDR2 YFSETQ, per germline. V was shortened by 0 bases and J by 1 base, with 5 bases between the two germline ends.

This clone was counted at least ten times. V usage is TRBV20-1 and J usage is TRBJ2-1, with 7 bases that match TRBD2. CDR1 is DFQATT, CDR2 SNEGSKA, per germline (reference sequence). Trimming cost V 0 bases and J 5 bases; bases outside gene matches: 10. The CDR3 loop spans 16 amino acids. The CDR3 DNA sequence: TGCAGTGCTAGAGAGTCGGGAGGCCCCATACACAATGAGCAGTTCTTC. It codes for CSARESGGPIHNEQFF.

By proportion, this clone is medium-sized (0.01 to 0.1%). The rearrangement links TRBV6-5 to TRBJ2-7, with D hard to call. Between the trimmed V and J ends, which lost 0 bases and 2 bases, there was a span of 11 bases. Germline values: CDR1 MNHEY, CDR2 SVGAGI. CDR3 size: 15 residues. The CDR3: CASSYSVRPTYEQYF. In DNA form, the CDR3 reads TGTGCCAGCAGTTACTCAGTCAGGCCAACCTACGAGCAGTACTTC.

This clone showed up many times. The genes are TRBV6-2 or TRBV6-3 and TRBJ1-5, with D unresolved. The CDR3 runs to 14 residues. Germline V CDR1 and CDR2: MNHEY, SVGEGT. V shed 5 bases and J shed 3 bases, with 11 bases lying between them. In DNA form, the CDR3 reads TGTGCCAGCAGTCCTAAAGGAAACAATCAGCCCCAGCATTTT. Protein sequence: CASSPKGNNQPQHF.